Below are 2 T cell receptor beta chains sequenced from a single sample in a study of blood T cell repertoires in COVID-19. This table comes from immunoSEQ multiplex PCR, and its TCRdb copy is limited to in-frame clones, with some not included. The sample carries roughly 60,000 clones, approximately 77% recorded once. The sample comprised peripheral blood. These receptors originate from a human donor in a cohort sampled during active COVID-19.

V is TRBV3-1 (or the pseudogene TRBV3-2) and J is TRBJ1-1; D might be TRBD1 (5 bases). Trimming left V 1 base short and J 2 bases short, with 8 bases between. This CDR3 comprises 14 residues. Germline-derived CDR1 and CDR2 are LGHDT and YNNKEL (reference sequence). The CDR3 DNA sequence: TGTGCCAGCAGCCAAGGGACACTAAACACTGAAGCTTTCTTT. Amino acid sequence: CASSQGTLNTEAFF.

The chain is built from TRBV19 and TRBJ1-5; unclear D gene. Germline loops: CDR1 LNHDA, CDR2 SQIVND (reference sequence). This CDR3 contains 15 residues. Between the trimmed V and J ends, which lost 7 bases and 2 bases, there was a span of 15 bases. Here the CDR3 reads CASTLDQRGNQPQHF. DNA for the CDR3: TGTGCCAGTACCCTGGATCAGCGGGGCAATCAGCCCCAGCATTTT.